This T cell receptor (beta chain) appears in the sequencing data of a study of blood T cell repertoires in COVID-19. Per the germline V gene, CDR1 is LNHNV and CDR2 is YYDKDF (reference sequence). V gave up 3 bases and J gave up 5 bases; unmatched junction bases: 7. CDR3 length equals 14 residues. Ages ranged from about 18 to 89 years, with residence in around 24 US areas. Clinical history reported by participants formed the basis on which cohorts were assigned. Per the study methods: Nucleated cell number was recorded as an estimate derived from reference gene primer amplification. The repertoire was sequenced with immunoSEQ multiplex PCR; TCRdb's copy has only in-frame clones and lacks some. That table is the source of V, J and clone size, and D and trimming were worked out from the DNA. The sample records over 200,000 clones, around 90% being singletons.

This TCR came from a woman aged 30 to 39 who had been exposed to COVID-19. This chain links TRBV15 with TRBJ2-7, with 7 bases aligning to TRBD2. Sequencing was done on a sample of PBMCs or T cells enriched from blood (not recorded which). The CDR3 region is CATSSGRTLDEQYF. DNA for the CDR3: TGTGCCACCAGCAGCGGGAGGACCTTGGACGAGCAGTACTTC.